The rows below give T cell receptor beta chains drawn from one sample of a study of shared clonotypes between healthy human individuals. Sequencing was performed with immunoSEQ multiplex PCR; in TCRdb, only in-frame clones are kept and a portion is missing. The profile covers about 490,000 clones, with more than 75% appearing a single time and more than 10% taken by the ten largest. The sequenced material came from PBMCs. Receptors originate from a woman between 40 and 55 years old in good health. Some clones in this sample may be carry-over from other donors' samples. The CDR3 runs from the conserved cysteine through the conserved F or W.

>TRBJ2-7|TRBV30
CAWSVKTLAEQYF
>TRBJ2-2|TRBV5-4
CASTSASGAGELFF
>TRBJ2-2|TRBV4-3
CASSQEAGPNTGELFF
>TRBJ1-2|TRBV10-3
CAISEPGGGDGYTF
>TRBJ1-2|TRBV6-5
CASHRRSRGGYTF
>TRBJ1-5|TRBV6-5
CASSYSGSDQPQHF
>TRBJ1-3|TRBV7-2
CASSLGPPGHRSGNTIYF
>TRBJ1-4|TRBV15
CATSNSYNEKLFF
>TRBJ2-5|TRBV15
CATSSFPARETQYF
>TRBJ2-7|TRBV4-1
CASSRGGGNSYEQYF
>TRBJ2-7|TRBV30
CAWSVRGSYEQYF
>TRBJ2-1|TRBV11-3
CASSHTRDRASGAYNEQFF
>TRBJ2-7|TRBV28
CASSPLPGTDALPYEQYF
>TRBJ2-2|TRBV10-3
CAISTGTGPTGELFF
>TRBJ2-7|TRBV6-5
CASSYRPSGSEYEQYF
>TRBJ1-2|TRBV28
CASQVANYGYTF
>TRBJ1-4|TRBV7-2
CASSQDGTGYEKLFF
>TRBJ2-2|TRBV15
CATSRGDSENTGELFF
>TRBJ2-7|TRBV27
CASSSGVDEQYF
>TRBJ1-3|TRBV4-1
CASSQDRQPGNTIYF
>TRBJ1-5|TRBV27
CASSTPGSHQPQHF
>TRBJ1-3|TRBV19
CASTTGLSGNTIYF
>TRBJ2-7|TRBV27
CASSFLAGGGEQYF
>TRBJ2-3|TRBV4-1
CASSQVLPGRPLRDTQYF
>TRBJ2-3|TRBV28
CASIPPGQPPTDTQYF
>TRBJ1-3|TRBV19
CASKPPGGVGNTIYF
>TRBJ2-1|TRBV5-4
CASSLGLVGEGNEQFF
>TRBJ2-2|TRBV5-4
CASSLGGTGELFF
>TRBJ2-7|TRBV6-1
CASREAYEQYF
>TRBJ1-5|TRBV4-1
CASSQEGGTGNQPQHF
>TRBJ2-2|TRBV10-3
CASSRQGGGELFF
>TRBJ2-1|TRBV19
CASMTLAGDNEQFF
>TRBJ2-3|TRBV6-6
CASSYQRAPSTDTQYF
>TRBJ1-2|TRBV9
CASSVARTGAVYGYTF
>TRBJ1-2|TRBV28
CASSFGQWGYTF
>TRBJ1-3|TRBV15
CATSRDQDRNTIYF
>TRBJ1-6|TRBV2
CASSEVRGTNSPLHF
>TRBJ2-7|TRBV28
CASSLLRSEQYF
>TRBJ2-1|TRBV5-1
CASSPRTSGRNYNEQFF
>TRBJ2-7|TRBV18
CASSPRDGPYEQYF
>TRBJ1-2|TRBV28
CASSSRGRSGYTF
>TRBJ1-4|TRBV20-1
CSAGWREKLFF
>TRBJ2-4|TRBV5-1
CASSFQSSGRENIQYF
>TRBJ2-7|TRBV28
CASSLKLGGWEQYF
>TRBJ1-1|TRBV12-5
CASVPHGRTTNTEAFF
>TRBJ2-7|TRBV10-3
CAISFERYHEQYF
>TRBJ2-5|TRBV2
CASSVGGPGETQYF
>TRBJ2-5|TRBV5-1
CASSLQGQGVQETQYF